This T cell receptor (beta chain) appears in the sequencing data of a study of cytomegalovirus exposure and HLA in healthy donors. On the study more broadly: Findings of an earlier analysis included some 120 million unique TCR beta sequences from 180 million or so T cells.

For this clone: Its antigen is not identified.

Donors were nominally healthy when sampled, though unrecorded immune exposures were likely. The CDR3 is 15 residues long. Trimming stripped 6 bases from V and 4 bases from J, with 15 bases between. CDR1 is SNHLY and CDR2 is FYNNEI in the germline V gene. The PCR used 60 Vbeta and 13 Jbeta primers. This table comes from immunoSEQ multiplex PCR, and its TCRdb copy is limited to in-frame clones, with some not included. This table holds 180,000 or so clones, approximately 79% found once. Study outcomes and limitations: The productive fraction for most TCR beta V segments was about 87% or about 30% in an earlier analysis. The study recorded over 150 TCR beta chains that were cytomegalovirus-associated.

The TCR sequence derives from a man in his fifties in good health and CMV-seropositive. The chain couples TRBV2 to TRBJ2-2; D might be TRBD1 (7 bases). Sequences were obtained from PBMCs. The CDR3 reads CASRRTGGITGELFF. CDR3 DNA: TGTGCCAGCAGAAGGACAGGCGGGATCACCGGGGAGCTGTTTTTT.